These 26 T cell receptor beta chains were all obtained from the same sample, sequenced in a study of blood T cell repertoires in COVID-19. Generated by immunoSEQ multiplex PCR, the TCRdb table keeps only in-frame clones and is missing some. This sample carries a few hundred thousand clones, approximately 83% of them seen once, and the ten largest clones take around 2.2%. Specimen: PBMCs or T cells enriched from blood (not recorded which). These receptors came from a man aged 25-45 years who had recovered from COVID-19.

The chain links TRBV16 to TRBJ2-1, with D uncertain. CDR3 length: 16 amino acids. V was pared by 0 bases and J by 0 bases, with 9 bases between. Germline CDR1 reads KGHSY; CDR2 reads FQNENV. The CDR3 nucleotides read TGTGCCAGCAGCCAATCGGTCTGGAGCTCCTACAATGAGCAGTTCTTC. It yields the protein CASSQSVWSSYNEQFF.

Only one count was recorded for this clone. The gene calls are TRBV11-2 and TRBJ1-2, with 9 bases fitting TRBD1. CDR3 length: 17 amino acids. The ends lost 2 bases at V and 5 bases at J; junction bases unmatched: 12. Per germline, CDR1 SGHAT and CDR2 FQNNGV. CDR3 amino acids: CASSLKAGGTGRYGYTF. CDR3 DNA sequence: TGTGCCAGCAGCTTAAAGGCCGGGGGGACAGGGCGGTATGGCTACACCTTC.

The table lists this clone with a count of one. The genes are TRBV6-5 and TRBJ2-2; TRBD2 might be the D (6 bases). Looked up from germline, CDR1 is MNHEY and CDR2 is SVGAGI. This CDR3 is 15 amino acids long. V shed 6 bases and J shed 4 bases, with 15 bases lying between them. CDR3 nucleotides: TGTGCCAGCAGGGACGGGGGAAGGAGCACCGGGGAGCTGTTTTTT. Amino acids: CASRDGGRSTGELFF.

This chain connects TRBV30 to TRBJ1-2; D gene ambiguous. The CDR3 runs to 13 residues. The V gene lost 1 base and the J gene lost 7 bases, with 13 bases spanning the gap. Germline V gene sequence: CDR1 GTSNPN, CDR2 SVGIG (reference sequence). The DNA for the CDR3 is TGTGCCTGGAGTGCAGCTGAGAGGAGTGGCTACACCTTC. This gives the protein CAWSAAERSGYTF.

The V call is TRBV6-5, the J call TRBJ1-1, with D perhaps matching TRBD1 (5 bases). The germline V and J ends were trimmed by 9 bases and 0 bases, with 11 bases remaining between them. CDR1 and CDR2 (germline): MNHEY, SVGAGI. The CDR3 is 13 residues long. The CDR3 spells CASGGFMNTEAFF. The CDR3 nucleotides are TGTGCCAGTGGGGGGTTTATGAACACTGAAGCTTTCTTT.

A note on this clone: This sample includes further DNA sequences coding for the same CDR3. The V and J genes are TRBV9 and TRBJ1-2, with D unresolved. Deletions cut 2 bases from V and 1 base from J, with 6 bases between. CDR1 SGDLS and CDR2 YYNGEE come from the germline V gene. The CDR3 totals 13 residues. The CDR3 DNA reads TGTGCCAGCAGCGTGACTGGTAACTATGGCTACACCTTC. Its protein is CASSVTGNYGYTF.

The CDR3 here is CASSLVVGGAGELFF. For the CDR3, the DNA is TGTGCCAGCAGCTTAGTCGTTGGGGGCGCCGGGGAGCTGTTTTTT. The V call is TRBV11-3, the J call TRBJ2-2; TRBD1 is a possible D gene (6 bases). The CDR3 covers 15 residues. Germline assignment: CDR1 SGHNT and CDR2 YENEEA. V lost 1 base and J 6 bases, leaving 12 bases between the germline ends.

This clone is a singleton in its sample. This rearrangement joins TRBV6-5 to TRBJ2-7; 7 positions match TRBD1. The V gene end was trimmed by 0 bases and the J gene end by 3 bases; junction bases not matched to a gene: 5. This CDR3 region has 15 residues. CDR1 MNHEY and CDR2 SVGAGI come from the germline V gene. In nucleotides, the CDR3 is TGTGCCAGCAGTTACTCTTACAGGGGAATCTACGAGCAGTACTTC. It specifies CASSYSYRGIYEQYF.

This chain connects TRBV10-3 to TRBJ2-5; 8 bases line up with TRBD1. Germline V gives CDR1 ENHRY, CDR2 SYGVKD. The CDR3 spans 16 residues. The V segment lost 4 bases and the J segment 5 bases; nucleotides outside the gene matches: 12. CDR3 nucleotides: TGTGCCATCAGTGGGACCGGGACAGGTTCTTGGGAGACCCAGTACTTC. Protein product: CAISGTGTGSWETQYF.

The CDR3 nucleotides read TGTGCCAGCAGTTCGACTAGACAGGGGCCTTTCTATGGCTACACCTTC. As protein: CASSSTRQGPFYGYTF. This chain links TRBV6-5 with TRBJ1-2; TRBD1 aligns across 8 bases. Germline trimming cut 4 bases from V and 4 bases from J; bases unmatched to any gene: 11. The CDR3 covers 16 residues. CDR1 is MNHEY and CDR2 is SVGAGI in the germline V gene.

The rearrangement joins TRBV7-2 to TRBJ1-5, with D tentatively TRBD1 (6 bases). V was shortened by 4 bases and J by 6 bases, with 13 bases between the two germline ends. The CDR3 sequence is 14 residues long. Germline CDR1 and CDR2: SGHTA and FQGNSA. CDR3 in amino acids: CASSSGTLGQPQHF. CDR3 sequence (DNA): TGTGCCAGCAGCTCCGGGACATTGGGTCAGCCCCAGCATTTT.

This clone has a single count. This rearrangement joins TRBV9 to TRBJ1-2, with TRBD1 as a possible D gene (5 bases). Trimming stripped 3 bases from V and 1 base from J, with 16 bases between. Germline CDR1 reads SGDLS; CDR2 reads YYNGEE. The CDR3 has 16 residues. This CDR3 reads CASSALLRGSNYGYTF. CDR3 in DNA: TGTGCCAGCAGCGCGCTATTAAGGGGCAGTAACTATGGCTACACCTTC.

The rearrangement uses TRBV3-1 (or the pseudogene TRBV3-2) and TRBJ1-5, with D unresolved. Germline assignment: CDR1 LGHDT and CDR2 YNNKEL (reference sequence). The CDR3 spans 15 residues. V dropped 4 bases and J dropped 5 bases, with 15 bases sitting between them. CDR3: CASSLGGELHQPQHF. The CDR3, as DNA: TGTGCCAGCAGCCTTGGCGGGGAGCTACATCAGCCCCAGCATTTT.

The CDR3 bases are TGTGCCAGCAGCTTAGATTATCTGAACGCCGGGACCTTC. As protein: CASSLDYLNAGTF. The chain links TRBV7-9 to TRBJ1-2; D uncertain. Germline-derived CDR1 and CDR2 are SEHNR and FQNEAQ (reference sequence). The V end lost 1 base, the J end lost 14 bases, and 17 bases lay between the germline ends. This CDR3 has 13 residues.

This clone was found a few times. This chain uses TRBV29-1 with TRBJ1-2, with 9 nucleotides matching TRBD1. Per the germline V gene, CDR1 is SQVTM and CDR2 is ANQGSEA. The junction had 4 bases not matched to a gene; V was cut back by 3 bases and J by 5 bases. This CDR3 has 13 residues. CDR3 loop: CSVETTGGYGYTF. In DNA, the CDR3 is TGCAGCGTTGAGACGACAGGGGGTTATGGCTACACCTTC.

The V and J genes are TRBV27 and TRBJ1-2; 8 bases are a match to TRBD1. Germline trimming cut 5 bases from V and 2 bases from J; bases unmatched to any gene: 10. The CDR3 length is 16 residues. Germline V gene lookup returns CDR1 MNHEY and CDR2 SMNVEV (reference sequence). The CDR3, as DNA: TGTGCCAGCAGTCCATCCACAGGGGGTGTGAACTATGGCTACACCTTC. It translates to CASSPSTGGVNYGYTF.

This clone was observed a few times. This chain joins TRBV30 and TRBJ1-1, with D unresolved. The CDR3 covers 13 residues. V lost 3 bases, J lost 3 bases, and 11 bases lay in between. CDR1 is GTSNPN, CDR2 SVGIG, per germline (reference sequence). CDR3 nucleotide sequence: TGTGCCTGGAGCACGGGGTTAGACACTGAAGCTTTCTTT. The encoded protein is CAWSTGLDTEAFF.

This chain uses TRBV6-5 with TRBJ1-1; maybe TRBD1 (6 bases). V lost 8 bases and J 5 bases, leaving 15 bases between the germline ends. Germline CDR1 and CDR2: MNHEY and SVGAGI. This CDR3 region has 13 residues. CDR3 protein: CASFRGLGTEAFF. The CDR3 DNA sequence: TGTGCCAGCTTCAGGGGTCTGGGGACTGAAGCTTTCTTT.

The J gene is TRBJ1-2, the V gene TRBV7-2; D gene unclear. Trimming took off 5 bases at V and 8 bases at J, with 15 bases between the two ends. Germline V CDR1 and CDR2: SGHTA, FQGNSA. The CDR3 has 13 amino acids. DNA of the CDR3: TGTGCCAGCAGCCTCGGACCTTCGGGAGGCTACACCTTC. Amino acid sequence: CASSLGPSGGYTF.

This clone was detected a few times. The chain uses TRBV6-5 and TRBJ1-1; TRBD1 aligns across 10 bases. V gave up 5 bases and J gave up 6 bases; unmatched junction bases: 3. Germline V gene sequence: CDR1 MNHEY, CDR2 SVGAGI. This CDR3 has 13 amino acids. This chain's CDR3 is CASSRGTGAEAFF. CDR3 nucleotides: TGTGCCAGCAGTAGAGGGACAGGGGCTGAAGCTTTCTTT.

The V call is TRBV20-1, the J call TRBJ2-1; TRBD1 agrees at 9 bases. Germline assignment: CDR1 DFQATT and CDR2 SNEGSKA (reference sequence). V lost 4 bases, J lost 6 bases, and 13 bases stayed unmatched. CDR3 size: 16 residues. The CDR3 is CSAIDTGTGWVNEQFF. The CDR3 DNA is TGCAGTGCTATTGATACCGGGACAGGGTGGGTCAATGAGCAGTTCTTC.

The gene calls are TRBV12-3 or TRBV12-4 and TRBJ1-1, with 7 bases aligning to TRBD1. The V and J ends lost 6 bases and 6 bases, in that order; junction bases with no gene match: 7. This CDR3 region has 13 residues. The CDR3: CASRIRGQSEAFF. CDR3 sequence (DNA): TGTGCCAGCAGAATTAGGGGGCAGTCTGAAGCTTTCTTT.

This chain connects TRBV15 to TRBJ2-6; a possible D gene is TRBD1 (7 bases). Germline V gives CDR1 LNHNV, CDR2 YYDKDF (reference sequence). Trimming shortened V by 0 bases and J by 0 bases, and 27 bases separated the two germline ends. This CDR3 is built from 23 residues. CDR3: CATSRDTPAAGGGPISGANVLTF. CDR3 DNA: TGTGCCACCAGCAGAGATACCCCCGCCGCTGGAGGGGGCCCTATCTCTGGGGCCAACGTCCTGACTTTC.

V gene TRBV6-4 combines with J gene TRBJ1-2; possibly TRBD1 for D (6 bases). V was clipped by 6 bases and J by 7 bases, with 9 bases between them. This CDR3 has 11 amino acids. CDR1 and CDR2 from the germline V gene are MRHNA and SNTAGT. The CDR3 nucleotides read TGTGCCAGCAGCCAGGGGCTTGGCTACACCTTC. This gives the protein CASSQGLGYTF.

The chain employs TRBV27 and TRBJ1-5, with D perhaps TRBD1 (5 bases). The CDR3 runs 15 residues. V gave up 3 bases and J gave up 1 base, with 10 bases separating them. Germline loops: CDR1 MNHEY, CDR2 SMNVEV (reference sequence). CDR3: CASSFSGGSNQPQHF. In nucleotides, the CDR3 is TGTGCCAGCAGTTTCTCGGGGGGAAGCAATCAGCCCCAGCATTTT.

The chain carries TRBV28 and TRBJ2-1, with a possible D match to TRBD2 (7 bases). This CDR3 comprises 16 residues. From germline, CDR1 is MDHEN and CDR2 SYDVKM. V lost 4 bases to trimming and J lost 4 bases, with 17 bases between them. The CDR3 here is CASSSWGGARYNEQFF. In nucleotides, the CDR3 is TGTGCCAGCAGTTCGTGGGGGGGGGCAAGGTACAATGAGCAGTTCTTC.